This TCR beta chain was identified in a study (dated by TCRdb to the early 2010s). The sequencer was an Illumina Genome Analyzer IIx. TCRdb applied fastp at Q25 and MiXCR to the public reads, then kept only in-frame beta chains. Rows with one shared CDR3 protein collapse into an entry with the most common genes and DNA. Within this sample are about 15,000 distinct CDR3 sequences, with around 35% of them counted one time only. The ten largest clonotypes hold approximately 16% of the sample. V trim: 3 bases; J trim: 6 bases; unmatched bases: 11. CDR1 and CDR2, looked up from the germline V gene, are LGHNA and YSLEER. The CDR3 runs 16 amino acids, cysteine and phenylalanine included. The read is trimmed to its CDR3 DNA, 48 bases read in frame from base 1. A remark on this clonotype: Which antigen it targets is not known. No base quality values were provided; no much bigger clone lies one nucleotide off.

The origin of this receptor is a human donor. The sample comprised blood. The rearrangement combines TRBV4-3 with TRBJ2-3, and 8 bases in between align with TRBD1. At the DNA level, the sequence is TGCGCCAGCAGCCAGGGGACAGGACCTTCAGGGGATACGCAGTATTTT. Its coded protein is CASSQGTGPSGDTQYF.